One sample yielded the 19 T cell receptor beta chains listed below, sequenced in a study. TCRdb re-derived calls from the reads in MiXCR, one entry per CDR3 protein. This repertoire shows roughly 4,500 distinct CDR3 sequences, about 7.8% found once; its top ten account for about 9%. The sample was CD4+ T cells from synovial fluid. The receptor source for this set is a human donor with rheumatoid arthritis.

This clonotype has only one observation. It may be a read error: a sequence one base away is much more abundant. The chain joins TRBV7-8 to TRBJ2-5, with TRBD2 identical over 8 bases. The CDR3 loop spans 16 amino acids. Per the germline V gene, CDR1 is SGHVS and CDR2 is FQNEAQ. V was pared by 7 bases and J by 0 bases, with 10 bases of the junction left unmatched. CDR3 region: CASTPAGVMYQETQYF. CDR3 coding DNA: TGTGCCAGCACCCCAGCGGGGGTGATGTACCAAGAGACCCAGTACTTC.

This clonotype qualifies as large. The V and J genes are TRBV6-5 and TRBJ2-1; 7 nucleotides line up with TRBD1. V shed 4 bases, J shed 3 bases, and the junction held 0 bases outside the gene matches. Germline V gene lookup returns CDR1 MNHEY and CDR2 SVGAGI. The CDR3 has 13 residues. CDR3 protein: CASSWDSYNEQFF. The DNA of the CDR3 is TGTGCCAGCAGTTGGGACAGCTACAATGAGCAGTTCTTC.

Ten or more counts support this clonotype. J is TRBJ1-1 and V is TRBV28, with D hard to call. Germline CDR1 and CDR2: MDHEN and SYDVKM. This CDR3 is built from 12 residues. Trimming left V 5 bases short and J 7 bases short, with 11 bases between. CDR3 amino acids: CASSVPGSEAFF. DNA for the CDR3: TGTGCCAGCAGTGTGCCCGGGAGTGAAGCTTTCTTT.

This clonotype showed up many times. The V and J genes are TRBV5-1 and TRBJ2-7; TRBD1 is a possible D gene (6 bases). The CDR3 extends over 16 amino acids. In germline, CDR1 is SGHRS, CDR2 YFSETQ. V dropped 0 bases and J dropped 5 bases, with 18 bases sitting between them. The CDR3 bases are TGCGCCAGCAGCTTGGGGTCCTCAGGGGTAGGAGACGAGCAGTACTTC. The encoded protein is CASSLGSSGVGDEQYF.

In this sample, this clonotype is medium-sized. The V call is TRBV29-1, the J call TRBJ1-6; the D is unclear. CDR1 is SQVTM and CDR2 is ANQGSEA in the germline V gene. CDR3 size: 13 residues. V lost 5 bases and J 4 bases, leaving 9 bases between the germline ends. CDR3 bases: TGCAGCGTTCGGACTGAATATAATTCACCCCTCCACTTT. Its translation: CSVRTEYNSPLHF.

This sequence joins TRBV7-2 and TRBJ2-7; 9 bases fit TRBD1. Germline trimming cut 2 bases from V and 3 bases from J; bases unmatched to any gene: 5. From germline, CDR1 is SGHTA and CDR2 FQGNSA. There are 15 residues in the CDR3. For the CDR3, the DNA is TGTGCCAGCAGCTTATCTGTGACAGGGGGCTACGAGCAGTACTTC. Its translation: CASSLSVTGGYEQYF.

The rearrangement joins TRBV18 to TRBJ2-1, with 8 bases that match TRBD2. The CDR3 contains 17 residues. Germline CDR1 reads KGHSH; CDR2 reads LQKENI. Losses at the gene ends were 3 bases for V and 0 bases for J; bases not matched to a gene: 7. CDR3 DNA sequence: TGTGCCAGCTCACCTCTTAGCGGGGCTAGCTCCTACAATGAGCAGTTCTTC. Translation gives CASSPLSGASSYNEQFF.

This clonotype rates as medium-sized. The chain has TRBV5-1 and TRBJ2-7; no definite D call. Germline V CDR1 and CDR2: SGHRS, YFSETQ. The CDR3 consists of 13 residues. The V end lost 2 bases, the J end lost 3 bases, and 9 bases lay between the germline ends. CDR3 in DNA: TGCGCCAGCAGCTTCACAACCGACTACGAGCAGTACTTC. This gives the protein CASSFTTDYEQYF. Variable domain in full (rest from reference TRBV5-1 and TRBJ2-7): KAGVTQTPRYLIKTRGQQVTLSCSPISGHRSVSWYQQTPGQGLQFLFEYFSETQRNKGNFPGRFSGRQFSNSRSEMNVSTLELGDSALYLCASSFTTDYEQYFGPGTRLTVT.

This clonotype was seen repeatedly, ten times or more. The rearrangement uses TRBV12-3 or TRBV12-4 and TRBJ2-1; perhaps TRBD2 as D (5 bases). With 8 bases removed from V and 8 bases from J, the gap between germline ends came to 10 bases. The CDR3 is 11 amino acids. As DNA, the CDR3 is TGTGCCAGCGCTTTGAGGGATGAGCAGTTCTTC. Translation gives CASALRDEQFF.

CDR3 DNA: TGTGCCAGCAGCCCCCGGACGCGACAAGAGACCCAGTACTTC. It yields the protein CASSPRTRQETQYF. The chain links TRBV11-2 to TRBJ2-5; D is unresolved. The germline gives CDR1 SGHAT, CDR2 FQNNGV. Trimming cost V 5 bases and J 2 bases, with 12 bases left between them. This CDR3 region has 14 residues. The whole variable domain, remainder taken from reference TRBV11-2 and TRBJ2-5, is EAGVAQSPRYKIIEKRQSVAFWCNPISGHATLYWYQQILGQGPKLLIQFQNNGVVDDSQLPKDRFSAERLKGVDSTLKIQPAKLEDSAVYLCASSPRTRQETQYFGPGTRLLVL.

At least ten counts were recorded for this clonotype. The V call is TRBV5-4, the J call TRBJ2-1; 8 bases fit TRBD1. Trimming cost V 5 bases and J 0 bases; bases outside gene matches: 7. There are 16 residues in the CDR3. Germline V CDR1 and CDR2: SGHNT, YYREEE (reference sequence). Here the CDR3 DNA reads TGTGCCAGCAGTCCCCGACAGGGGTCCTCCTACAATGAGCAGTTCTTC. Its translation is CASSPRQGSSYNEQFF.

The chain is built from TRBV18 and TRBJ2-5; D possibly corresponds to TRBD1 (6 bases). CDR3 length: 14 amino acids. Germline V gives CDR1 KGHSH, CDR2 LQKENI. Trimming shortened V by 3 bases and J by 5 bases, and 13 bases separated the two germline ends. This CDR3 is CASSPGQARETQYF. Written as DNA, the CDR3 is TGTGCCAGCTCACCGGGACAAGCTCGCGAGACCCAGTACTTC.

In its sample, this clonotype was seen many times. CDR3 bases: TGTGCCAGCAGCCAGCGGCGGGGGGATGAGCAGTTCTTC. It translates to CASSQRRGDEQFF. V is TRBV16 and J is TRBJ2-1; the match to TRBD2 covers 8 bases. Germline CDR1 is KGHSY and CDR2 is FQNENV. Germline trimming cut 3 bases from V and 8 bases from J; bases unmatched to any gene: 3. There are 13 residues in the CDR3.

This clonotype was recorded a few times. The V gene is TRBV20-1, the J gene TRBJ2-1, with D tentatively TRBD1 or TRBD2 (5 bases each). Looked up from germline, CDR1 is DFQATT and CDR2 is SNEGSKA (reference sequence). The CDR3 is 14 amino acids. V lost 6 bases and J 3 bases, leaving 15 bases between the germline ends. Here the CDR3 reads CSANRGTRYNEQFF. CDR3 in DNA: TGCAGTGCCAATAGAGGGACGCGCTACAATGAGCAGTTCTTC.

This clonotype came up many times. The J gene is TRBJ2-5, the V gene TRBV3-1; D remains ambiguous. The CDR3 runs 15 residues. Germline-derived CDR1 and CDR2 are LGHDT and YNNKEL (reference sequence). Between the trimmed V and J ends, which lost 0 bases and 3 bases, there was a span of 11 bases. The CDR3 here is CASSQEIVVEETQYF. In nucleotides, the CDR3 is TGTGCCAGCAGCCAAGAAATAGTGGTTGAAGAGACCCAGTACTTC.

This clonotype is labeled large. The rearrangement links TRBV5-1 to TRBJ1-4, with D possibly being TRBD1 (6 bases). V was pared by 5 bases and J by 8 bases, with 19 bases between. Germline CDR1 is SGHRS and CDR2 is YFSETQ. This CDR3 is 15 amino acids long. The CDR3 DNA is TGCGCCAGCAGATTCAGTGGACAGACAGAGGAAAAACTGTTTTTT. This codes for CASRFSGQTEEKLFF.

This clonotype is termed medium-sized. The chain joins TRBV6-6 to TRBJ2-1, with 13 positions matching TRBD2. CDR1 is MNHNY and CDR2 is SVGAGI in the germline V gene (reference sequence). Trimming removed 11 bases from V and 6 bases from J; junction bases left unmatched: 4. The CDR3 covers 13 residues. The CDR3 bases are TGTGCCCATGGGACTAGCGGGACCAATGAGCAGTTCTTC. Translated, it gives CAHGTSGTNEQFF.

Judged by abundance, this clonotype is medium-sized. The chain carries TRBV11-3 and TRBJ1-4; D is possibly TRBD1 (5 bases). V gave up 0 bases and J gave up 8 bases, with 10 bases separating them. Per germline, CDR1 SGHNT and CDR2 YENEEA. The CDR3 contains 14 residues. The CDR3 loop is CASSLEGVDEKLFF. The CDR3 nucleotides are TGTGCCAGCAGCTTAGAGGGGGTGGACGAAAAACTGTTTTTT.

By sample fraction, this clonotype is medium-sized. CDR3 DNA: TGTGCCAGCAGGATTGCAGAGGATATCAGAGGCTACACCTTC. Residues: CASRIAEDIRGYTF. The chain joins TRBV6-1 to TRBJ1-2, with D unclear. There are 14 residues in the CDR3. V lost 6 bases and J lost 8, with 19 bases in between. Germline V gene lookup returns CDR1 MNHNS and CDR2 SASEGT.